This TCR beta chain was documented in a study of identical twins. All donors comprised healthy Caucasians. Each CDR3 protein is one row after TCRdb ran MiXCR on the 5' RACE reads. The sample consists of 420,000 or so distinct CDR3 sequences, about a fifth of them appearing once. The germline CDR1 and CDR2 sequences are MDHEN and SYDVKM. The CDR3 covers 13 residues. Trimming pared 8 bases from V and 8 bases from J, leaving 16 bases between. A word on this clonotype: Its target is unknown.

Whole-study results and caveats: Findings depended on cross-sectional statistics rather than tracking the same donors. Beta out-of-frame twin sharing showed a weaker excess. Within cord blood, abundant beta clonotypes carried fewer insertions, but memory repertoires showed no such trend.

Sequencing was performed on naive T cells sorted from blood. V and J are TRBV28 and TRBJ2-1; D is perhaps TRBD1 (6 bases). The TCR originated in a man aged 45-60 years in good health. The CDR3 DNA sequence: TGTGCCAGCGGGGGCAGTGTCCTACATGAGCAGTTCTTC. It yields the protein CASGGSVLHEQFF.